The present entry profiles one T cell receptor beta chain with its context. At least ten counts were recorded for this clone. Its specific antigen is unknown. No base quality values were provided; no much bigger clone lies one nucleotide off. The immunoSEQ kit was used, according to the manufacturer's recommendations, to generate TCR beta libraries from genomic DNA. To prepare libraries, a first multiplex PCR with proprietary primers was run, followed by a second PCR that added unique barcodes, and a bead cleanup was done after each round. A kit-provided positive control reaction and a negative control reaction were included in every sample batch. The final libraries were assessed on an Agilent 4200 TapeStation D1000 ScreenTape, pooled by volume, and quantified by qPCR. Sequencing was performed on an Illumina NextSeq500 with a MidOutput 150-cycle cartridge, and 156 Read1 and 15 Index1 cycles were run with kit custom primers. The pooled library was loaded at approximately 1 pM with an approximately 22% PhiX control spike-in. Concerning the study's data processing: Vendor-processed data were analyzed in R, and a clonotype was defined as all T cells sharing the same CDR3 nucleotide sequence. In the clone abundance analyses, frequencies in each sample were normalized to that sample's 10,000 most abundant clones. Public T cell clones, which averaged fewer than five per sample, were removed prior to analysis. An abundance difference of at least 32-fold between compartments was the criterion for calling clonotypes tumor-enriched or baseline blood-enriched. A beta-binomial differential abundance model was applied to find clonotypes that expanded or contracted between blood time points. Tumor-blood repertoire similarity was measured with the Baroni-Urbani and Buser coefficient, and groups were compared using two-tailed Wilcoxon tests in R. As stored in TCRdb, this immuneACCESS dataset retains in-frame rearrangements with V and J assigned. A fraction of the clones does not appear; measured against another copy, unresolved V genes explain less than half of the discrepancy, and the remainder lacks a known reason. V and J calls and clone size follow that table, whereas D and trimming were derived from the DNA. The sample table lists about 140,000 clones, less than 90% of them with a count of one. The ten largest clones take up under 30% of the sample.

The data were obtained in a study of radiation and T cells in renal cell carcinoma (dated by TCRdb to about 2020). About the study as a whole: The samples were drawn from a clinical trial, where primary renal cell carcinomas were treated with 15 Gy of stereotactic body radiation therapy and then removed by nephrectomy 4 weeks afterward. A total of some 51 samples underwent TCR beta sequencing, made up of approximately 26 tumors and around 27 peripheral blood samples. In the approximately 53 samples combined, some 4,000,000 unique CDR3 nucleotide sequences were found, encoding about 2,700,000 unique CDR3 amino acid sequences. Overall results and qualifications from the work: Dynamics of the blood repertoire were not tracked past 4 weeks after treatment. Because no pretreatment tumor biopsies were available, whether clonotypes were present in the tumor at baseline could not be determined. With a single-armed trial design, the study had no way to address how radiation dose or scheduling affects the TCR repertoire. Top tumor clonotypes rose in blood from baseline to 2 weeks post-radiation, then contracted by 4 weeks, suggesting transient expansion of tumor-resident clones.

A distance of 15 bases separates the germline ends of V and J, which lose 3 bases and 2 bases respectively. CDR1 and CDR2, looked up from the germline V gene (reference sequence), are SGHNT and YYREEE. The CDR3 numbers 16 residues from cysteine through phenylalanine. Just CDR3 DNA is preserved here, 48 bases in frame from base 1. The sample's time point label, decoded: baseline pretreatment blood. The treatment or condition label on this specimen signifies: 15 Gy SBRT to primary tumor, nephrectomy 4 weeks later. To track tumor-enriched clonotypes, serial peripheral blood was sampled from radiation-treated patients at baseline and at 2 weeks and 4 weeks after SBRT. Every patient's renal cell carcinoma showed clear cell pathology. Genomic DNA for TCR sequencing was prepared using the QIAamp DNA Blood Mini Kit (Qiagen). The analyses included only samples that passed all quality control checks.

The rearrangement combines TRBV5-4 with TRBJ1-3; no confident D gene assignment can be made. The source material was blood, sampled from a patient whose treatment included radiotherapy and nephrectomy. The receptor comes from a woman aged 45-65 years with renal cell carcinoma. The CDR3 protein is CASSSDRGRAGNTIYF. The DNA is TGTGCCAGCAGCTCCGACCGGGGAAGGGCTGGAAACACCATATATTTT.